This record concerns one T cell receptor (beta chain) sequence. What it recognizes is unknown. As to treatment: roughly 11-day PBMC culture with coronavirus spike peptide pools or control peptides (ViraFEST assay). T cells were expanded with peptide pools, and expanded clonotypes were identified by TCR sequencing. The data are from a study of vaccination and CD4 T cells after COVID-19. Study at large: The post-COVID sampling time was a median approximately 3.5 months after diagnosis, ranging from 35 to 161.

With the Oncomine TCR Beta short-read assay, DNA from cultured CD4+ T cells was sequenced. TCRdb independently ran MiXCR on the PCR reads; one entry per CDR3 protein. The sample lists 20,000 to 25,000 distinct CDR3 sequences, about 66% occurring once. The length of the CDR3 is 15 residues. CDR1 is SEHNR, CDR2 FQNEAQ, per germline (reference sequence). Trimming cost V 5 bases and J 4 bases, with 17 bases left between them. The TCR comes from a human donor who had recovered from COVID-19. The sample consisted of CD4+ T cells from blood, cultured in vitro. The J gene is TRBJ1-2, the V gene TRBV7-9, with a weak D call TRBD1 (5 bases). CDR3 sequence reads: CASSESGRHVYGYTF. The CDR3 DNA follows: TGTGCCAGCAGCGAGTCGGGACGGCATGTCTATGGCTACACCTTC.